Reported below is one TCR beta chain. As processed by the authors: Researchers report that nucleated cell counts were estimated from reference gene primer amplification. The data were produced by immunoSEQ multiplex PCR, yet TCRdb's version contains in-frame clones alone and is incomplete. V, J and clone size reflect that table, while D and trimming were determined from the DNA. The sample lists 70,000 or so clones, about 70% occurring once. V gave up 0 bases and J gave up 4 bases, with 12 bases separating them. The CDR3 has 15 residues. The V gene's germline CDR1 is LNHDA and CDR2 SQIVND (reference sequence). The data belong to a study of blood T cell repertoires in COVID-19. Study at large: Whether acute or convalescent, the COVID-19 samples came from the United States, Italy and Spain. The analysed material was cDNA or gDNA that came from T cells, B-cell-depleted T cells, or PBMCs.

The chain has TRBV19 and TRBJ2-5; a weak D match, TRBD1 (5 bases). The TCR was taken from a woman aged 70 to 79 with acute or convalescent COVID-19. Specimen: peripheral blood. CDR3 region: CASSIDPRQGETQYF. For the CDR3, the DNA is TGTGCCAGTAGTATAGATCCCCGGCAGGGAGAGACCCAGTACTTC.